The 26 T cell receptor beta chains presented below share a single source sample, sequenced in a study of blood T cell repertoires in COVID-19. The protocol was immunoSEQ multiplex PCR, while the TCRdb copy is restricted to in-frame clones and leaves out a portion. The sample shows approximately 150,000 clones, about 74% of them seen only once. Sample: peripheral blood. Receptor source: a man aged 50 to 60 with acute or convalescent COVID-19.

This clone was seen only once. This sequence joins TRBV5-1 and TRBJ2-7; TRBD2 agrees at 9 bases. Germline V lookup: CDR1 SGHRS, CDR2 YFSETQ. The CDR3 consists of 16 residues. With 4 bases clipped from V and 6 bases from J, the junction kept 14 bases outside the gene matches. The CDR3 nucleotides read TGCGCCAGCAGCCCTCCCGGCGGGGGGGCGTCCAGCGAGCAGTACTTC. It specifies CASSPPGGGASSEQYF. Combining the CDR3 with reference TRBV5-1 and TRBJ2-7 gives the whole variable domain KAGVTQTPRYLIKTRGQQVTLSCSPISGHRSVSWYQQTPGQGLQFLFEYFSETQRNKGNFPGRFSGRQFSNSRSEMNVSTLELGDSALYLCASSPPGGGASSEQYFGPGTRLTVT.

CDR3 in DNA: TGTGCCAGCAGTCTACAGGGTACGCAGTACGTC. This translates into CASSLQGTQYV. The chain carries TRBV2 and TRBJ2-7; D may be TRBD1 (6 bases). This CDR3 is 11 amino acids long. The germline V gene encodes CDR1 SNHLY and CDR2 FYNNEI. Trimming took 5 bases from V and 9 from J, leaving 11 bases between them.

The table lists this clone with a count of one. In DNA, the CDR3 is TGTGCCAGCAGTCCCCAGGGGAAGGGTAATTCACCCCTCCACTTT. It codes for CASSPQGKGNSPLHF. V is TRBV25-1 and J is TRBJ1-6; D is possibly TRBD1 (6 bases). Looked up from germline, CDR1 is MGHDK and CDR2 is SYGVNS. The CDR3 consists of 15 residues. V was pared by 5 bases and J by 6 bases, with 14 bases between. Filled out from reference TRBV25-1 and TRBJ1-6, the complete variable domain reads EADIYQTPRYLVIGTGKKITLECSQTMGHDKMYWYQQDPGMELHLIHYSYGVNSTEKGDLSSESTVSRIRTEHFPLTLESARPSHTSQYLCASSPQGKGNSPLHFGNGTRLTVT.

In its sample, this clone was seen once. The chain employs TRBV24-1 and TRBJ2-1, with a weak D call TRBD1 (5 bases). Trimming took off 3 bases at V and 5 bases at J, with 10 bases between the two ends. The germline CDR1 and CDR2 sequences are KGHDR and SFDVKD. The length of the CDR3 is 14 residues. The CDR3 here is CATSDIDRDNEQFF. CDR3 sequence (DNA): TGTGCCACCAGTGATATTGACAGAGACAATGAGCAGTTCTTC.

The gene calls are TRBV9 and TRBJ2-1, with a possible D match to TRBD1 (5 bases). The CDR3 contains 15 residues. Trimming took 1 base from V and 10 from J, leaving 18 bases between them. Germline V gene sequence: CDR1 SGDLS, CDR2 YYNGEE. DNA of the CDR3: TGTGCCAGCAGCGTATTGTCAGGCTGGGGCGACGAGCAGTTCTTC. Residues: CASSVLSGWGDEQFF.

The chain links TRBV25-1 to TRBJ2-6; 7 nucleotides line up with TRBD1. CDR1 and CDR2 from the germline V gene are MGHDK and SYGVNS. The ends lost 6 bases at V and 0 bases at J; junction bases unmatched: 11. The CDR3 sequence is 18 residues long. CDR3 region: CASSPAGTASSGANVLTF. The CDR3 coding sequence is TGTGCCAGCAGCCCTGCCGGGACAGCCAGCTCTGGGGCCAACGTCCTGACTTTC.

This clone appeared once. The chain employs TRBV5-1 and TRBJ1-1; the D is unclear. CDR1 and CDR2 (germline): SGHRS, YFSETQ. There are 15 residues in the CDR3. The ends were cut back, 0 bases at V and 4 bases at J, with 13 bases in the middle. This CDR3 is CASSLAGFGSTEAFF. The CDR3 bases are TGCGCCAGCAGCTTGGCCGGGTTCGGTAGCACTGAAGCTTTCTTT. The full variable domain, rest sourced from reference TRBV5-1 and TRBJ1-1, is KAGVTQTPRYLIKTRGQQVTLSCSPISGHRSVSWYQQTPGQGLQFLFEYFSETQRNKGNFPGRFSGRQFSNSRSEMNVSTLELGDSALYLCASSLAGFGSTEAFFGQGTRLTVV.

This sequence joins TRBV7-2 and TRBJ1-3; tentatively, D is TRBD1 (6 bases). The CDR3 totals 15 residues. The germline V gene has CDR1 SGHTA and CDR2 FQGNSA. Deletions cut 5 bases from V and 0 bases from J, with 11 bases between. The CDR3 DNA reads TGTGCCAGCAGCCCTCAGGGACACTCTGGAAACACCATATATTTT. Translated, it gives CASSPQGHSGNTIYF.

This sequence joins TRBV7-2 and TRBJ2-5, with TRBD2 matching 7 bases. The CDR3 has 14 residues. Germline trimming cut 6 bases from V and 5 bases from J; bases unmatched to any gene: 9. In germline, CDR1 is SGHTA, CDR2 FQGNSA. CDR3 sequence reads: CASSSYGGYETQYF. The CDR3 DNA follows: TGTGCCAGCAGTTCCTACGGGGGGTATGAGACCCAGTACTTC.

The chain carries TRBV30 and TRBJ2-7; the D gene is possibly TRBD1 (7 bases). V lost 0 bases to trimming and J lost 1 base, with 19 bases between them. CDR1 is GTSNPN, CDR2 SVGIG, per germline (reference sequence). This CDR3 comprises 17 residues. For the CDR3, the DNA is TGTGCCTGGAGTGTAGGCCCCCAGGGGGGTTTGTCCTACGAGCAGTACTTC. Encoded protein: CAWSVGPQGGLSYEQYF.

The J gene is TRBJ1-2, the V gene TRBV18; TRBD1 might be the D (5 bases). The V end lost 0 bases, the J end lost 5 bases, and 13 bases lay between the germline ends. CDR3 length: 15 amino acids. The V gene's germline CDR1 is KGHSH and CDR2 LQKENI. The CDR3 spells CASSPPLGLRYGYTF. The CDR3 coding sequence is TGTGCCAGCTCACCACCGCTGGGGCTTAGATATGGCTACACCTTC.

This clone was seen a few times. The chain employs TRBV9 and TRBJ2-3, with a tentative D call TRBD2 (6 bases). Trimming took off 0 bases at V and 1 base at J, with 9 bases between the two ends. The germline V gene encodes CDR1 SGDLS and CDR2 YYNGEE. The CDR3 sequence is 15 residues long. The CDR3 loop reads CASSVVGGGTDTQYF. DNA for the CDR3: TGTGCCAGCAGCGTAGTTGGAGGGGGCACAGATACGCAGTATTTT. Drawing the rest from reference TRBV9 and TRBJ2-3, the complete variable domain is DSGVTQTPKHLITATGQRVTLRCSPRSGDLSVYWYQQSLDQGLQFLIQYYNGEERAKGNILERFSAQQFPDLHSELNLSSLELGDSALYFCASSVVGGGTDTQYFGPGTRLTVL.

The chain has TRBV20-1 and TRBJ1-5; 8 nucleotides line up with TRBD1. From germline, CDR1 is DFQATT and CDR2 SNEGSKA (reference sequence). The CDR3 is made up of 14 amino acids. Losses at the gene ends were 3 bases for V and 7 bases for J; bases not matched to a gene: 8. CDR3 DNA: TGCAGTGCTAGTCCAGGGGGCGCGACCCAGCCCCAGCATTTT. Translating gives CSASPGGATQPQHF.

The chain combines TRBV5-8 with TRBJ1-3, with no clear D. The CDR3 totals 15 residues. The V end lost 0 bases, the J end lost 2 bases, and 9 bases lay between the germline ends. Germline V lookup: CDR1 SGHTS, CDR2 YDEGEE. CDR3 in amino acids: CASSLGIRAGNTIYF. The CDR3 region has the DNA TGTGCCAGCAGCTTGGGGATACGGGCTGGAAACACCATATATTTT.

V usage is TRBV28 and J usage is TRBJ1-1; possibly TRBD1 for D (6 bases). The germline V gene encodes CDR1 MDHEN and CDR2 SYDVKM. CDR3 length: 15 residues. V was clipped by 5 bases and J by 8 bases, with 21 bases between them. DNA for the CDR3: TGTGCCAGCAGTGCCTCTGGGCAGGGGAAGGCCGAAGCTTTCTTT. It specifies CASSASGQGKAEAFF.

The chain recombines TRBV5-8 with TRBJ2-3; 9 bases are a match to TRBD2. The CDR3 covers 14 residues. Germline V CDR1 and CDR2: SGHTS, YDEGEE. Losses at the gene ends were 3 bases for V and 5 bases for J; bases not matched to a gene: 4. The CDR3 spells CASSSRAGGDTQYF. The CDR3, as DNA: TGTGCCAGCAGCTCTCGAGCGGGGGGAGATACGCAGTATTTT.

This chain uses TRBV6-1 with TRBJ2-2; 7 positions agree with TRBD1. The germline V gene has CDR1 MNHNS and CDR2 SASEGT. This CDR3 contains 16 residues. V dropped 0 bases and J dropped 9; count of bases not matched to a gene: 10. The CDR3 protein is CASSEARQGDLRELFF. Written as DNA, the CDR3 is TGTGCCAGCAGTGAAGCTCGACAGGGCGATTTGAGGGAGCTGTTTTTT.

The V gene is TRBV5-1, the J gene TRBJ1-4, with a weak D call TRBD1 (6 bases). V dropped 1 base and J dropped 0 bases, with 13 bases sitting between them. Germline V CDR1 and CDR2: SGHRS, YFSETQ. There are 17 residues in the CDR3. As DNA, the CDR3 is TGCGCCAGCAGCTTGAAGTGGCCAGGGGCAACTAATGAAAAACTGTTTTTT. Encoded protein: CASSLKWPGATNEKLFF. Full variable domain (missing parts from reference TRBV5-1 and TRBJ1-4): KAGVTQTPRYLIKTRGQQVTLSCSPISGHRSVSWYQQTPGQGLQFLFEYFSETQRNKGNFPGRFSGRQFSNSRSEMNVSTLELGDSALYLCASSLKWPGATNEKLFFGSGTQLSVL.

The chain joins TRBV10-1 to TRBJ2-3; 11 bases are a match to TRBD2. CDR1 WNHNN and CDR2 SYGVQD come from the germline V gene (reference sequence). The junction had 19 bases not matched to a gene; V was cut back by 6 bases and J by 2 bases. This CDR3 comprises 20 residues. Here the CDR3 reads CASRHSQLAGVTFLTDTQYF. The CDR3 bases are TGCGCCAGCAGACACTCCCAACTAGCGGGGGTGACTTTTCTCACAGATACGCAGTATTTT.

The V gene is TRBV6-1, the J gene TRBJ2-2, with 9 bases identical to TRBD1. The CDR3 runs to 16 residues. The trim removed 3 bases at V and 0 bases at J, leaving 2 bases unmatched. The germline CDR1 and CDR2 sequences are MNHNS and SASEGT. As DNA, the CDR3 is TGTGCCAGCAGTGATGGACAGGGGTCGAACACCGGGGAGCTGTTTTTT. As protein: CASSDGQGSNTGELFF.

The rearrangement joins TRBV3-1 (or the pseudogene TRBV3-2) to TRBJ2-5; 16 bases are shared with TRBD2. Germline CDR1 and CDR2: LGHDT and YNNKEL (reference sequence). Trimming took 6 bases from V and 4 from J; bases not matched to a gene: 5. This CDR3 spans 16 amino acids. The CDR3 loop reads CASSRGLAGGRETQYF. DNA for the CDR3: TGTGCCAGCAGTCGGGGACTAGCGGGGGGGCGAGAGACCCAGTACTTC.

This clone was found many times. The gene calls are TRBV5-1 and TRBJ1-1; 8 nucleotides match TRBD1. Germline V gives CDR1 SGHRS, CDR2 YFSETQ. Trimming cost V 5 bases and J 3 bases; bases outside gene matches: 12. This CDR3 has 16 amino acids. CDR3 in amino acids: CASSRAGGAGDTEAFF. As DNA, the CDR3 is TGCGCCAGCAGTAGAGCAGGGGGCGCAGGTGACACTGAAGCTTTCTTT.

This chain uses TRBV5-1 with TRBJ2-5; possibly TRBD2 for D (6 bases). The CDR3 loop spans 15 amino acids. Germline V gene lookup returns CDR1 SGHRS and CDR2 YFSETQ. V was clipped by 4 bases and J by 4 bases, with 17 bases between them. CDR3 loop: CASSDGLPAGETQYF. In DNA form, the CDR3 reads TGCGCCAGCAGCGATGGACTACCCGCAGGAGAGACCCAGTACTTC.

The V gene is TRBV4-1, the J gene TRBJ1-3; D remains unclear. V was cut by 0 bases and J by 7 bases, with 19 bases left in between. CDR1 is MGHRA and CDR2 is YSYEKL in the germline V gene. This CDR3 has 17 residues. CDR3 protein: CASSQDPLWEERNTIYF. CDR3 bases: TGCGCCAGCAGCCAAGACCCTCTATGGGAGGAGCGGAACACCATATATTTT.

This chain connects TRBV30 to TRBJ1-4, with a weak D call TRBD1 (5 bases). In germline, CDR1 is GTSNPN, CDR2 SVGIG (reference sequence). V was pared by 2 bases and J by 7 bases, with 11 bases between. This CDR3 is 13 amino acids long. The CDR3 nucleotides are TGTGCCTGGAGTACCGCGCAGGGTGAAAAACTGTTTTTT. Translation: CAWSTAQGEKLFF.

This chain uses TRBV6-1 with TRBJ2-7, with a tentative D call TRBD1 (6 bases). CDR3 size: 15 residues. The germline V gene has CDR1 MNHNS and CDR2 SASEGT. Between the trimmed V and J ends, which lost 0 bases and 4 bases, there was a span of 13 bases. The CDR3 DNA follows: TGTGCCAGCAGTGAAGCCTGGGGGACATTTTACGAGCAGTACGTC. Protein: CASSEAWGTFYEQYV.